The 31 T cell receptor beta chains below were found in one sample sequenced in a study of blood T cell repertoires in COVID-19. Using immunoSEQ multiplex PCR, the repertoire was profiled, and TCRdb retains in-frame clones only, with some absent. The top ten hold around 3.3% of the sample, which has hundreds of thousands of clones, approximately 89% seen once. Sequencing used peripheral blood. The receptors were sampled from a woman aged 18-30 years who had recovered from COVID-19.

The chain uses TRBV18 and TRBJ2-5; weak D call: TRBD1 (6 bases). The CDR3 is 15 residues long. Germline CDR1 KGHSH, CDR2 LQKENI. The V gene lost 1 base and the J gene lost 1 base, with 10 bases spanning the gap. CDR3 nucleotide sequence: TGTGCCAGCTCACCACAGACAGGAGGCCAAGAGACCCAGTACTTC. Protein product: CASSPQTGGQETQYF. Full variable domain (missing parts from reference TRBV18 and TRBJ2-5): NAGVMQNPRHLVRRRGQEARLRCSPMKGHSHVYWYRQLPEEGLKFMVYLQKENIIDESGMPKERFSAEFPKEGPSILRIQQVVRGDSAAYFCASSPQTGGQETQYFGPGTRLLVL.

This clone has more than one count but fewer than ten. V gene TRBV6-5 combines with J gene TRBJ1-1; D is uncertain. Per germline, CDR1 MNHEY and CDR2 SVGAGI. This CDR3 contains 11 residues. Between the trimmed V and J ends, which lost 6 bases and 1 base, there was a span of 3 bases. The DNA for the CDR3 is TGTGCCAGCAGCGGGAACACTGAAGCTTTCTTT. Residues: CASSGNTEAFF.

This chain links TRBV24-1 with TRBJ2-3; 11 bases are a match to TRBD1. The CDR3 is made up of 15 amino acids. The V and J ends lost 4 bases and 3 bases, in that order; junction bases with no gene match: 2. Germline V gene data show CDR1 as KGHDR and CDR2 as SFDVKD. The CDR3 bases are TGTGCCACCAGTGACCGGGACAGGGGGACAGATACGCAGTATTTT. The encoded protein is CATSDRDRGTDTQYF.

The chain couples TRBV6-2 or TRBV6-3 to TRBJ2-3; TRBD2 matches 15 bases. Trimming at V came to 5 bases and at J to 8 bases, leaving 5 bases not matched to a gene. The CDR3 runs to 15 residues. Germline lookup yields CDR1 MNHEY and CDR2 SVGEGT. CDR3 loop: CASSGLAGGRGTQYF. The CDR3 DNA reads TGTGCCAGCAGTGGACTAGCGGGAGGGAGAGGTACGCAGTATTTT.

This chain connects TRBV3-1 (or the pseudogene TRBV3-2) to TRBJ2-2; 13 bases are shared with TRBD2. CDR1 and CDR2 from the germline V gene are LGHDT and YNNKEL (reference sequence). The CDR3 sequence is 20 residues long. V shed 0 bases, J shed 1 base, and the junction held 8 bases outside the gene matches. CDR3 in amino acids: CASSQELAGGPFLNTGELFF. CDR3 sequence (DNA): TGTGCCAGCAGCCAAGAACTAGCGGGAGGGCCCTTTCTGAACACCGGGGAGCTGTTTTTT.

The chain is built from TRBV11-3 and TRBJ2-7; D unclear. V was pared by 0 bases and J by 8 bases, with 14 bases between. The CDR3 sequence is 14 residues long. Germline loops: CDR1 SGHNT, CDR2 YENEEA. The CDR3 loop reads CASSLDLRSPQQYV. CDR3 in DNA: TGTGCCAGCAGCTTAGATCTACGGTCTCCGCAGCAGTACGTC.

CDR3 DNA: TGTGCCAGCAGATTAAGACTTACAGGGAGTGGTGAAAAACTGTTTTTT. This gives the protein CASRLRLTGSGEKLFF. The chain has TRBV27 and TRBJ1-4; possible D gene TRBD1, 6 bases. Germline CDR1 reads MNHEY; CDR2 reads SMNVEV (reference sequence). V lost 6 bases, J lost 7 bases, and 21 bases lay in between. This CDR3 is built from 16 residues.

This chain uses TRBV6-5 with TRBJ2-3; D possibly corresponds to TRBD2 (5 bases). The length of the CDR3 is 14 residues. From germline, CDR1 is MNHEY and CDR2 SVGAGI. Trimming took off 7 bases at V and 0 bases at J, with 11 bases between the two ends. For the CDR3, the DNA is TGTGCCAGCAAAGTTGGCGGGAGCACAGATACGCAGTATTTT. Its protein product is CASKVGGSTDTQYF.

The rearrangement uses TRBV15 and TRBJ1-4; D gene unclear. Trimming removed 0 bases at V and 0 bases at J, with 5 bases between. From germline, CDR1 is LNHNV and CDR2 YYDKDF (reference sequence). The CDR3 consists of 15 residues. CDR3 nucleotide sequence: TGTGCCACCAGCAGAGATGCGGCAACTAATGAAAAACTGTTTTTT. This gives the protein CATSRDAATNEKLFF. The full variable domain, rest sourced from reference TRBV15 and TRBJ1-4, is DAMVIQNPRYQVTQFGKPVTLSCSQTLNHNVMYWYQQKSSQAPKLLFHYYDKDFNNEADTPDNFQSRRPNTSFCFLDIRSPGLGDTAMYLCATSRDAATNEKLFFGSGTQLSVL.

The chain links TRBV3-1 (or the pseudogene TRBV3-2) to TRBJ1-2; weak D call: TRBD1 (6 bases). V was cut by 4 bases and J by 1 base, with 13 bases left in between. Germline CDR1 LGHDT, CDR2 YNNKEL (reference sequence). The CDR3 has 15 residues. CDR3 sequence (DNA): TGTGCCAGCAGCCCGGACAGATTCGATAACTATGGCTACACCTTC. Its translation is CASSPDRFDNYGYTF.

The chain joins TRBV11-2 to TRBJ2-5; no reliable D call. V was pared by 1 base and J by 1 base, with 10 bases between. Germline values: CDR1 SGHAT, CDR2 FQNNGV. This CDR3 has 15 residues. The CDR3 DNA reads TGTGCCAGCAGCTTAGGATCAGGATCCCAAGAGACCCAGTACTTC. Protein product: CASSLGSGSQETQYF.

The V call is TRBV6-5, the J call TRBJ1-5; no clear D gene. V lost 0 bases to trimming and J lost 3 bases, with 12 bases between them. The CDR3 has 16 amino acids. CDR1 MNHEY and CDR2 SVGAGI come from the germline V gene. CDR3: CASSYSDGSANQPQHF. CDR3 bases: TGTGCCAGCAGTTACTCGGACGGGAGTGCCAATCAGCCCCAGCATTTT.

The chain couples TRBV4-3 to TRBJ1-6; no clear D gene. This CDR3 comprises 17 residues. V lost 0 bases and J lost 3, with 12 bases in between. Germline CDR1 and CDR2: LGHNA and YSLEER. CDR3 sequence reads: CASSQDIRGSYNSPLHF. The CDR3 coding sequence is TGCGCCAGCAGCCAAGATATACGGGGTAGCTATAATTCACCCCTCCACTTT.

The CDR3 region is CASSPLDRAVRETQYF. The DNA for the CDR3 is TGTGCCAGCTCACCACTTGACAGGGCGGTCCGGGAGACCCAGTACTTC. This chain joins TRBV18 and TRBJ2-5; 7 nucleotides line up with TRBD1. Germline CDR1 KGHSH, CDR2 LQKENI. The CDR3 extends over 16 amino acids. Losses at the gene ends were 1 base for V and 5 bases for J; bases not matched to a gene: 10.

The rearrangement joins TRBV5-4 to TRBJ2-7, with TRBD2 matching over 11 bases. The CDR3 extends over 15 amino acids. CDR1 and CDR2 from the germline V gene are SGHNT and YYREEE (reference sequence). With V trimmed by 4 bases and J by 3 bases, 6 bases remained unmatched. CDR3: CASSPGTSGFYEQYV. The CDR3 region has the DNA TGTGCCAGCAGCCCCGGGACTAGCGGATTCTACGAGCAGTACGTC.

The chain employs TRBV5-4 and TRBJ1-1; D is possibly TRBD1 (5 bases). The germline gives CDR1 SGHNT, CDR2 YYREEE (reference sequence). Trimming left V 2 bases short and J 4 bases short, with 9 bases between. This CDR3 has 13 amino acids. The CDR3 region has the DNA TGTGCCAGCAGCTTTTACGGGGGCACTGAAGCTTTCTTT. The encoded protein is CASSFYGGTEAFF.

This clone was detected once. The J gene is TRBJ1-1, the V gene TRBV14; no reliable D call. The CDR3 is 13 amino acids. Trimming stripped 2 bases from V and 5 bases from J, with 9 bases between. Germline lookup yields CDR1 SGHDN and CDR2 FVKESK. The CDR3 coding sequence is TGTGCCAGCAGCCAATTATTAGAAACTGAAGCTTTCTTT. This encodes CASSQLLETEAFF.

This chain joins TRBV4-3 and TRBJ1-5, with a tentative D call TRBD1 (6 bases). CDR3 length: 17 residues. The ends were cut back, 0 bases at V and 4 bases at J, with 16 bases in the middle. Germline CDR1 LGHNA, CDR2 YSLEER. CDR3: CASSQDLLGGPNQPQHF. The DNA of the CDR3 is TGCGCCAGCAGCCAAGATTTATTGGGGGGGCCGAATCAGCCCCAGCATTTT.

CDR3 region: CASSLGLANEQFF. CDR3 bases: TGTGCCAGCAGCCTGGGACTAGCGAATGAGCAGTTCTTC. This chain links TRBV4-2 with TRBJ2-1, with TRBD2 matching over 10 bases. V shed 4 bases and J 7 bases; nucleotides not matched to a gene: 1. This CDR3 has 13 amino acids. Germline CDR1 is LGHNA and CDR2 is YNFKEQ.

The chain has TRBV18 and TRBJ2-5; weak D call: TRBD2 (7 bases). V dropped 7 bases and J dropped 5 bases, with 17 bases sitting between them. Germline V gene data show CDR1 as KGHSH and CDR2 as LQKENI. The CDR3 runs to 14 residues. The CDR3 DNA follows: TGTGCCAGCTTCCCAACTGAGGGGGGGGAGACCCAGTACTTC. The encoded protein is CASFPTEGGETQYF. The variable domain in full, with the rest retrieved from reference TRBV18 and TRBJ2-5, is NAGVMQNPRHLVRRRGQEARLRCSPMKGHSHVYWYRQLPEEGLKFMVYLQKENIIDESGMPKERFSAEFPKEGPSILRIQQVVRGDSAAYFCASFPTEGGETQYFGPGTRLLVL.

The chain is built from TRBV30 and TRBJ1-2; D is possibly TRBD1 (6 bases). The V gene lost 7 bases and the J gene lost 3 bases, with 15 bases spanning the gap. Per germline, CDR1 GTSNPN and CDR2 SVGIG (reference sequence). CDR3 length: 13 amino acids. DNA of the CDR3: TGTGCCTCCCGACAGGACCAGGACTATGGCTACACCTTC. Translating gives CASRQDQDYGYTF.

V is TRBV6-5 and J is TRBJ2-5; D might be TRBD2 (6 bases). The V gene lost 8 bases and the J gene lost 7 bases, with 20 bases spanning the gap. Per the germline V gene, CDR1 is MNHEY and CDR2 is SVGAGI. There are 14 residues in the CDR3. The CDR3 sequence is CASSREIPQSTQYF. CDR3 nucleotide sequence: TGTGCCAGCTCGCGGGAAATCCCCCAATCGACCCAGTACTTC.

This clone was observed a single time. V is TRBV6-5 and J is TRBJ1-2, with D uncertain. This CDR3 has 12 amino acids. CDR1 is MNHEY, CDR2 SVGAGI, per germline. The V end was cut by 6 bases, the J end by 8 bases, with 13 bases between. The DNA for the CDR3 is TGTGCCAGCAGCTCCGGGATTGGAGGCTACACCTTC. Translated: CASSSGIGGYTF.

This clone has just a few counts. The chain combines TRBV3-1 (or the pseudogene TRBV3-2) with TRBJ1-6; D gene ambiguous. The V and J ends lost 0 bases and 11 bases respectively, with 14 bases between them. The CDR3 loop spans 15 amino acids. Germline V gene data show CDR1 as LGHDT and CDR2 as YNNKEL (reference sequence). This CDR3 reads CASSQETWFSAPLHF. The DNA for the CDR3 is TGTGCCAGCAGCCAAGAAACCTGGTTTAGTGCACCCCTCCACTTT.

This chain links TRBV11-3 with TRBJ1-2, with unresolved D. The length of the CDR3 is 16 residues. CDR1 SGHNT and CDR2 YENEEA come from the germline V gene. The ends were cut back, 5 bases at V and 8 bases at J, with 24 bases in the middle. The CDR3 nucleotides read TGTGCCAGCAGCCCCAGAGGTGCCAGCACTTACGAGGGCTACACCTTC. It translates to CASSPRGASTYEGYTF.

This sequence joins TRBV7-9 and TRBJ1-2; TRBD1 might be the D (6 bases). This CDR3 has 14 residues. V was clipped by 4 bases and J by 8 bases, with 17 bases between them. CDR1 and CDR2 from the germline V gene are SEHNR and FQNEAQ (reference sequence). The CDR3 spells CASSSQGLQGGYTF. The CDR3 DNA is TGTGCCAGCAGCTCACAGGGCCTTCAGGGAGGCTACACCTTC.

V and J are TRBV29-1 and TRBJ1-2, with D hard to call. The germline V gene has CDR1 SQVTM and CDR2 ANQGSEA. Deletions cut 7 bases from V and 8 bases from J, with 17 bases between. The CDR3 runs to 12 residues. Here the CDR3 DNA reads TGCAGCGCTGGAGAGATGTACGAGGGCTACACCTTC. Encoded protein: CSAGEMYEGYTF.

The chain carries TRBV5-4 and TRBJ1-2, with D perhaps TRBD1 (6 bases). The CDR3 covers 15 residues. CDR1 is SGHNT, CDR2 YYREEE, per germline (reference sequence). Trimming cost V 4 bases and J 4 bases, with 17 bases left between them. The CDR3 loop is CASSPLGGRSYGYTF. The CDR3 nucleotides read TGTGCCAGCAGCCCGCTGGGGGGGCGGAGCTATGGCTACACCTTC. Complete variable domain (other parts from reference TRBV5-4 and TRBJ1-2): ETGVTQSPTHLIKTRGQQVTLRCSSQSGHNTVSWYQQALGQGPQFIFQYYREEENGRGNFPPRFSGLQFPNYSSELNVNALELDDSALYLCASSPLGGRSYGYTFGSGTRLTVV.

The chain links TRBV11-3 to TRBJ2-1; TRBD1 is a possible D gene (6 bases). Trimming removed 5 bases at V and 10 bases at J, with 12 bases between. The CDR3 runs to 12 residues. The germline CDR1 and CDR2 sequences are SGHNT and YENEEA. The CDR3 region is CASSRAGQEQFF. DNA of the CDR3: TGTGCCAGCAGCCGCGCCGGACAGGAGCAGTTCTTC.

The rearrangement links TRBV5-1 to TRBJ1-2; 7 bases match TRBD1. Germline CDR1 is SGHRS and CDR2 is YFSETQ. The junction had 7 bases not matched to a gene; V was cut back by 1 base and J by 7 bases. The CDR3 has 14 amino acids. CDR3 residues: CASSLNRGPTGYTF. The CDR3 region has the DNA TGCGCCAGCAGCTTGAACAGGGGTCCCACTGGCTACACCTTC.

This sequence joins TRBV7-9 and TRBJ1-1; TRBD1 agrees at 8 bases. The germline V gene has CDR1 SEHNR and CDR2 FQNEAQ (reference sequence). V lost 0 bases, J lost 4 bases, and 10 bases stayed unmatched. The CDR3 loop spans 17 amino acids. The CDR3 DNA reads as TGTGCCAGCAGCTTAGCCGGGAGACAGGGGTATATCACTGAAGCTTTCTTT. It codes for CASSLAGRQGYITEAFF.